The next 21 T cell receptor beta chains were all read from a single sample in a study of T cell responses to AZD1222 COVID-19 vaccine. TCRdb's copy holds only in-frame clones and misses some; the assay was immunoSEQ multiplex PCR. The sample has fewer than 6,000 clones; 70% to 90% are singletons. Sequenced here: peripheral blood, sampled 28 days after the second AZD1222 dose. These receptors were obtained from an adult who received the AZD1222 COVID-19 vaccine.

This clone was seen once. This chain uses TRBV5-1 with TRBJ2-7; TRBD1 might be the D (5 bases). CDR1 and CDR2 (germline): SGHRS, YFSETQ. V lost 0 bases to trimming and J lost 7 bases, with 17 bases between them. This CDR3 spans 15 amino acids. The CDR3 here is CASSLGWGRHSEQYF. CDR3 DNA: TGCGCCAGCAGCTTGGGGTGGGGCCGACACTCTGAGCAGTACTTC.

CDR3 in amino acids: CASSQNTVDTQYF. The CDR3 DNA follows: TGTGCCAGCAGCCAAAACACCGTCGATACGCAGTATTTT. The chain carries TRBV7-9 and TRBJ2-3; no firm D call. The CDR3 runs 13 residues. Germline V gene sequence: CDR1 SEHNR, CDR2 FQNEAQ (reference sequence). V gave up 5 bases and J gave up 6 bases, with 12 bases separating them.

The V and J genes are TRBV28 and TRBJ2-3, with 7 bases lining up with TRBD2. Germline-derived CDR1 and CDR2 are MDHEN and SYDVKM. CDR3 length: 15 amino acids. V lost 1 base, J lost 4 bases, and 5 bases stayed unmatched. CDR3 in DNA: TGTGCCAGCAGTTTATTGCAGCGGGGCGCAGATACGCAGTATTTT. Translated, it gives CASSLLQRGADTQYF.

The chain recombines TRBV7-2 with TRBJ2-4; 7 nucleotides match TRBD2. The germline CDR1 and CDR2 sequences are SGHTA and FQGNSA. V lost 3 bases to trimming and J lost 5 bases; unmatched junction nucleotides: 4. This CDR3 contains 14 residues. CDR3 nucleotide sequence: TGTGCCAGCAGCTTGAGCGGGAACCAAAACATTCAGTACTTC. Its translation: CASSLSGNQNIQYF. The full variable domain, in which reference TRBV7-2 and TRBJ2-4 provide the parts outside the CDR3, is GAGVSQSPSNKVTEKGKDVELRCDPISGHTALYWYRQSLGQGLEFLIYFQGNSAPDKSGLPSDRFSAERTGGSVSTLTIQRTQQEDSAVYLCASSLSGNQNIQYFGAGTRLSVL.

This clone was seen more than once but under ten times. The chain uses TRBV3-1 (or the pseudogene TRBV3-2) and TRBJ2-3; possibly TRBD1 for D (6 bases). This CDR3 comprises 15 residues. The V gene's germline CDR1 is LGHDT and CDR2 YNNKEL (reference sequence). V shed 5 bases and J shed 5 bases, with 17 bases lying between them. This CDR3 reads CASSSPVRDKDTQYF. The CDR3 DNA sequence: TGTGCCAGCAGCTCCCCCGTTCGGGACAAAGATACGCAGTATTTT.

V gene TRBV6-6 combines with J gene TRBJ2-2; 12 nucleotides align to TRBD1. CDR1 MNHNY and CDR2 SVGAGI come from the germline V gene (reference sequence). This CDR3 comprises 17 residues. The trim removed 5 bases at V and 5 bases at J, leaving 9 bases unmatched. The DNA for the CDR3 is TGTGCCAGCAGTCCTAGGGGACAGGGGGCGGGAACCGGGGAGCTGTTTTTT. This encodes CASSPRGQGAGTGELFF.

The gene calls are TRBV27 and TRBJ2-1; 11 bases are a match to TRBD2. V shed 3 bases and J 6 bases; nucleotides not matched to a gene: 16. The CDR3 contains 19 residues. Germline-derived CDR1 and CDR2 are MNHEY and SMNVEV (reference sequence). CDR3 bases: TGTGCCAGCAGTTTGGCGGCTAGCGGGAGGTACAGAGGGGGCAATGAGCAGTTCTTC. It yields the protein CASSLAASGRYRGGNEQFF.

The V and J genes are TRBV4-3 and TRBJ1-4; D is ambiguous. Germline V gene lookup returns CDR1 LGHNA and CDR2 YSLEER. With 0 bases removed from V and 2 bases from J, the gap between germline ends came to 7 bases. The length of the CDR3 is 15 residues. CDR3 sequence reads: CASSQDGRTNEKLFF. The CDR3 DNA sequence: TGCGCCAGCAGCCAAGATGGAAGGACTAATGAAAAACTGTTTTTT.

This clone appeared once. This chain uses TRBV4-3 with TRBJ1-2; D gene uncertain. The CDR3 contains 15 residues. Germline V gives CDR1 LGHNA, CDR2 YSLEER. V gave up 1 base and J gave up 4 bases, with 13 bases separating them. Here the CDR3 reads CASSQVGGLTYGYTF. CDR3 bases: TGCGCCAGCAGCCAAGTCGGAGGGTTGACCTATGGCTACACCTTC.

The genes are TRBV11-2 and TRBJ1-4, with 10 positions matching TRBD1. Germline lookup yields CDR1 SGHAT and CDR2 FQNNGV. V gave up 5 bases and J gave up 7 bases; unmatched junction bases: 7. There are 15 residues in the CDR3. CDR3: CASSTRTGGAEKLFF. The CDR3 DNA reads TGTGCCAGCAGCACGAGGACAGGGGGTGCTGAAAAACTGTTTTTT. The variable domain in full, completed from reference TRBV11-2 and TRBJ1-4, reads EAGVAQSPRYKIIEKRQSVAFWCNPISGHATLYWYQQILGQGPKLLIQFQNNGVVDDSQLPKDRFSAERLKGVDSTLKIQPAKLEDSAVYLCASSTRTGGAEKLFFGSGTQLSVL.

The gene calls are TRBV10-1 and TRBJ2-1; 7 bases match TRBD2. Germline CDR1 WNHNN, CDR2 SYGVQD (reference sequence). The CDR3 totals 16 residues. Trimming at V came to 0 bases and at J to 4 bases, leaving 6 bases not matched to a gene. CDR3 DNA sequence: TGCGCCAGCAGTGAGTCCCTAGCGGACATATACAATGAGCAGTTCTTC. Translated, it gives CASSESLADIYNEQFF.

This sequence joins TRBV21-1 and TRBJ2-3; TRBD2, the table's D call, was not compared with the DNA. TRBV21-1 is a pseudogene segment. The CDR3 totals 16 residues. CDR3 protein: CASSWGLAGFTDTQYF. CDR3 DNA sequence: TGTGCCAGCAGCTGGGGACTAGCGGGATTCACAGATACGCAGTATTTT.

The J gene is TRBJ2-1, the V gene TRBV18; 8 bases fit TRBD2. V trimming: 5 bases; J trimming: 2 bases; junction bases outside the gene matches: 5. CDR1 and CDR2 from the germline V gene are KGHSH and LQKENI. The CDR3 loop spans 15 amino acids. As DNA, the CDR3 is TGTGCCAGCTCAAGTCTTAGCGGGACCTACAATGAGCAGTTCTTC. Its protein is CASSSLSGTYNEQFF.

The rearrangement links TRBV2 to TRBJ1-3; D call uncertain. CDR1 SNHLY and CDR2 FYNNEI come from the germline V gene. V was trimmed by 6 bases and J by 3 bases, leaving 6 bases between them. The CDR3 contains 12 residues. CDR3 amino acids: CASRGGGNTIYF. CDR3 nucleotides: TGTGCCAGCAGGGGTGGTGGAAACACCATATATTTT.

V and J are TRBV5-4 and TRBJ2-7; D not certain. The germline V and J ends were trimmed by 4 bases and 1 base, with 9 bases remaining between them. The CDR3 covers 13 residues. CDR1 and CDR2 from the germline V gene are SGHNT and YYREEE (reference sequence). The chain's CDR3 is CASSTTESYEQYF. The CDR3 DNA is TGTGCCAGCAGCACCACAGAGTCCTACGAGCAGTACTTC.

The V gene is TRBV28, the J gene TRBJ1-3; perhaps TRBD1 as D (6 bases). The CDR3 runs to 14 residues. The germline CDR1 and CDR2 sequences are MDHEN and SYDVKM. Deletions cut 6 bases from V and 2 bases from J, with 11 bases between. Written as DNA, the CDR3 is TGTGCCAGCAGACAGGGATTTGCTGGAAACACCATATATTTT. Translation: CASRQGFAGNTIYF.

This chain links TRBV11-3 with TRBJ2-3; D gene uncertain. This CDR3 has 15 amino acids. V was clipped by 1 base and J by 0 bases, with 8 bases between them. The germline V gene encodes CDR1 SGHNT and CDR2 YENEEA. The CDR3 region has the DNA TGTGCCAGCAGCTTAGGTATCGGCAGCACAGATACGCAGTATTTT. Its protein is CASSLGIGSTDTQYF.

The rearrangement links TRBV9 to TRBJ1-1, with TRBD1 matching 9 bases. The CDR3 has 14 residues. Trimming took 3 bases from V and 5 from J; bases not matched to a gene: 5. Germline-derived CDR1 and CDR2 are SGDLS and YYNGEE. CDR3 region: CASSAGQGKTEAFF. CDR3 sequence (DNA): TGTGCCAGCAGCGCCGGACAGGGGAAGACTGAAGCTTTCTTT.

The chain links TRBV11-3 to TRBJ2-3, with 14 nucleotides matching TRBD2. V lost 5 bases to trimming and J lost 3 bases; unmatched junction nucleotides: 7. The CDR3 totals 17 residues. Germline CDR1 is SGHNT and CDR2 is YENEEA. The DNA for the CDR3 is TGTGCCAGCAGCCCTAGACTAGCGGGGGGGCGGACAGATACGCAGTATTTT. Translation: CASSPRLAGGRTDTQYF.

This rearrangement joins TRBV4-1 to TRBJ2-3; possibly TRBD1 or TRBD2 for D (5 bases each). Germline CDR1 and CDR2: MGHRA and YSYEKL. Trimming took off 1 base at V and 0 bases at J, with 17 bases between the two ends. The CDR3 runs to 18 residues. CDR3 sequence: CASSQASGTTFSTDTQYF. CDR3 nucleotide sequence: TGCGCCAGCAGCCAAGCCTCCGGGACCACCTTTAGCACAGATACGCAGTATTTT.

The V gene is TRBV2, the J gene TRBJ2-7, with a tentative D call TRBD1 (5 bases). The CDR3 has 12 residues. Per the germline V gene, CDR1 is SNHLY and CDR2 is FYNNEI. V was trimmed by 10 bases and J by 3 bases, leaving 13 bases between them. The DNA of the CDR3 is TGTGCCACCAGCTCCCAGGGCTACGAGCAGTACTTC. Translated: CATSSQGYEQYF.